This TCR beta chain was captured in a study of identifying expanded T cells in peripheral blood. This clone was observed a single time. What it binds is not known. Study conclusions and caveats: Approximately 1.1 clones differed between technical replicates, versus about 16 and 19 over time.

TCRdb keeps only in-frame clones here, not all; method: immunoSEQ multiplex PCR. The sample has over 80,000 clones; 70% to 90% are singletons. Germline-derived CDR1 and CDR2 are KGHSH and LQKENI. The CDR3 consists of 11 residues. Trimming left V 3 bases short and J 11 bases short, with 10 bases between. This sequence joins TRBV18 and TRBJ1-2; D not resolved. The origin of this receptor is a person between 18 and 75 years old in good health. The sample comprised blood. CDR3 DNA sequence: TGTGCCAGCTCACCCCTAATGTGGTACACCTTC. This codes for CASSPLMWYTF. The variable domain in full, completed from reference TRBV18 and TRBJ1-2, reads NAGVMQNPRHLVRRRGQEARLRCSPMKGHSHVYWYRQLPEEGLKFMVYLQKENIIDESGMPKERFSAEFPKEGPSILRIQQVVRGDSAAYFCASSPLMWYTFGSGTRLTVV.